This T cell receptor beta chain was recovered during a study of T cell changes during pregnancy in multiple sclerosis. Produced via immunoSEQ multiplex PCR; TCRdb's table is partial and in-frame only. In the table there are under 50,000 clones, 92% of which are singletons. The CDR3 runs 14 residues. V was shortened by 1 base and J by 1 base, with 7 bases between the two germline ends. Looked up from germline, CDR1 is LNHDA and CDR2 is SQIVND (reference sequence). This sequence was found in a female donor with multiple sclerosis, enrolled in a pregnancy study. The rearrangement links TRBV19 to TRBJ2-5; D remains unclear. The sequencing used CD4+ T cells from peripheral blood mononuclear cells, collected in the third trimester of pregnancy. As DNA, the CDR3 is TGTGCCAGTAGTATAGGCGGCAGCCAAGAGACCCAGTACTTC. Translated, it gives CASSIGGSQETQYF.